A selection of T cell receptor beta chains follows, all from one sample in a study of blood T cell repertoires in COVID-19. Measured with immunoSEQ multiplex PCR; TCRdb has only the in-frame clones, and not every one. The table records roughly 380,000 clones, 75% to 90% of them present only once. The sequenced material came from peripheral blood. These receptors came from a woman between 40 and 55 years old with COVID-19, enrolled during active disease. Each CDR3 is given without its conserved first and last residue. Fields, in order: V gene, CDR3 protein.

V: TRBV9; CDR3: ASTGKGEFYGYT
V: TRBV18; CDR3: ASSGGRNTEAF
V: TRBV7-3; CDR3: ASSLMGLGADTQY
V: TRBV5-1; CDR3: ASSLGLAVIGETQY
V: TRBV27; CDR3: ASSLARGRNEQF
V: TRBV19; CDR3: ASSLGQVLNTIY
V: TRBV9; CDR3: ASSPRDSLYEQY
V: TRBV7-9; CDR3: ASSPPTGLSYNEQF
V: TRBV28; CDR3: ASSLRGQPQH
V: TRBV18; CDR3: ASSPQRNEQF
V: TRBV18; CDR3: ASSPSTDYSNQPQH
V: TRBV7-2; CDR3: ASSFGQGQNQPQH
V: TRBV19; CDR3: ASSPTGNRGQPQH
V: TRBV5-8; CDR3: ASSWVPRRPATNEKLF
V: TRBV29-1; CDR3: SVGDSGETQY
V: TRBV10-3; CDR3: AIRPSGRSGNEQF
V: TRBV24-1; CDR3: ATSDSRQGNQPQH
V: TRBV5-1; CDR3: ASSLVIGGNEKLF
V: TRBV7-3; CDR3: ASSLRAGPYNEQF
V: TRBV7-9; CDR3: ASSGHFYGYT
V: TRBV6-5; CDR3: ASSWGEGEPQH
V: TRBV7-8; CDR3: ASSPWTSGRAYEQY
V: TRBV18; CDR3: ASSPPLGLAGGNTGELF
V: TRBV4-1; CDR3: ASSQEQRGGTEAF
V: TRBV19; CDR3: ASRQGYEQY
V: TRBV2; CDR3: ASSGSGWNTGELF
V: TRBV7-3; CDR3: ASSLYSHTEAF
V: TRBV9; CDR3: ASSVAGGWEETQY
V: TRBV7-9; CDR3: ASSLGRGASDGYT
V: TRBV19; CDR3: ASSGGDEQF
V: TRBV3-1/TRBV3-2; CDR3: ASSRNSNTGGEQF
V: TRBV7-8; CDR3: ASSLRQGPEAF
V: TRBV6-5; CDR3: ASSHKAGSGEQY
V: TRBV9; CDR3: ASRPGSTDTQY
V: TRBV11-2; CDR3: ASSFSSYNSPLH
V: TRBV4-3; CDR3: ASSQTDRGQPQH
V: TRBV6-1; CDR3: ASSESIGQGGNQPQH
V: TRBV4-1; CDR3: ASSLLVGQRSGELF
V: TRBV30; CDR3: VKYRGTEAF
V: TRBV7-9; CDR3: ASSSTSGNSNTGELF
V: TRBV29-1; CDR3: SVLEEGSYGYT
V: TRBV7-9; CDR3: ASSPKGDTEAF
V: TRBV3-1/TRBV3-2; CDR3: ASSQVAGRATLH
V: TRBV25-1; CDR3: ASRDSLYGYT
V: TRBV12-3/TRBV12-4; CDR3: ASQGSQVQPQH